This entry lists 8 T cell receptor beta chains sequenced from one sample in a study of blood T cell repertoires in COVID-19. Profiled with immunoSEQ multiplex PCR; TCRdb holds only in-frame clones, not every one. The data show about 320,000 clones, roughly 85% seen once. Sequenced: peripheral blood. The source is a human donor in a cohort sampled during active COVID-19.

This clone was recorded once. The chain couples TRBV6-5 to TRBJ1-3, with D unclear. CDR3 length: 15 amino acids. The V end lost 6 bases, the J end lost 4 bases, and 16 bases lay between the germline ends. Germline V lookup: CDR1 MNHEY, CDR2 SVGAGI. The CDR3 bases are TGTGCCAGCAGAAACTCCCCGCTGCGGGGAAACACCATATATTTT. It specifies CASRNSPLRGNTIYF.

The J gene is TRBJ1-4, the V gene TRBV19; no clear D gene. V was shortened by 5 bases and J by 5 bases, with 9 bases between the two germline ends. Germline assignment: CDR1 LNHDA and CDR2 SQIVND (reference sequence). The CDR3 extends over 13 amino acids. The CDR3 reads CASSVPLNEKLFF. The CDR3 DNA sequence: TGTGCCAGTAGTGTCCCACTAAATGAAAAACTGTTTTTT.

Only a few counts were recorded for this clone. Other DNA sequences within the sample encode an identical CDR3. This chain connects TRBV30 to TRBJ1-5; TRBD1 might be the D (6 bases). The CDR3 runs to 13 residues. The germline V and J ends were trimmed by 0 bases and 4 bases, with 7 bases remaining between them. Germline CDR1 is GTSNPN and CDR2 is SVGIG (reference sequence). As DNA, the CDR3 is TGTGCCTGGAGTGTAGGGGGAAATCAGCCCCAGCATTTT. Its translation is CAWSVGGNQPQHF.

The chain joins TRBV4-1 to TRBJ2-4; 10 positions match TRBD1. The CDR3 contains 16 residues. Trimming cost V 0 bases and J 10 bases; bases outside gene matches: 9. Looked up from germline, CDR1 is MGHRA and CDR2 is YSYEKL. The CDR3 DNA reads TGCGCCAGCAGCCAAGAAGCGGGACAGGGGCTTGGTATTCAGTACTTC. This encodes CASSQEAGQGLGIQYF.

The CDR3 sequence: CATSDLLRGSYEQYF. DNA of the CDR3: TGTGCCACCAGTGATTTGCTAAGGGGTAGCTACGAGCAGTACTTC. This chain uses TRBV24-1 with TRBJ2-7; possible D gene TRBD1, 5 bases. The CDR3 is 15 amino acids. Germline CDR1 reads KGHDR; CDR2 reads SFDVKD. Deletions cut 0 bases from V and 3 bases from J, with 11 bases between.

This rearrangement joins TRBV4-2 to TRBJ2-2; tentatively, D is TRBD2 (6 bases). The CDR3 extends over 14 amino acids. Germline V lookup: CDR1 LGHNA, CDR2 YNFKEQ. Trimming stripped 0 bases from V and 6 bases from J, with 8 bases between. This chain's CDR3 is CASSQDGGSGELFF. The CDR3 region has the DNA TGTGCCAGCAGCCAAGACGGAGGGTCCGGGGAGCTGTTTTTT.

This sequence joins TRBV5-6 and TRBJ1-2; weak D call: TRBD1 (6 bases). CDR3 length: 17 residues. Trimming took 4 bases from V and 4 from J, leaving 23 bases between them. Germline assignment: CDR1 SGHDT and CDR2 YYEEEE. This CDR3 is CASSPPGHPRDGYGYTF. The CDR3 DNA sequence: TGTGCCAGCAGCCCACCGGGACACCCCCGGGACGGCTATGGCTACACCTTC.

The chain uses TRBV7-3 and TRBJ2-3, with 16 bases aligning to TRBD2. Germline CDR1 SGHTA, CDR2 FQGTGA. The CDR3 spans 16 residues. Trimming at V came to 5 bases and at J to 6 bases, leaving 5 bases not matched to a gene. Here the CDR3 reads CASSPGTSGGVDTQYF. In DNA form, the CDR3 reads TGTGCCAGCAGCCCTGGGACTAGCGGGGGGGTTGATACGCAGTATTTT.